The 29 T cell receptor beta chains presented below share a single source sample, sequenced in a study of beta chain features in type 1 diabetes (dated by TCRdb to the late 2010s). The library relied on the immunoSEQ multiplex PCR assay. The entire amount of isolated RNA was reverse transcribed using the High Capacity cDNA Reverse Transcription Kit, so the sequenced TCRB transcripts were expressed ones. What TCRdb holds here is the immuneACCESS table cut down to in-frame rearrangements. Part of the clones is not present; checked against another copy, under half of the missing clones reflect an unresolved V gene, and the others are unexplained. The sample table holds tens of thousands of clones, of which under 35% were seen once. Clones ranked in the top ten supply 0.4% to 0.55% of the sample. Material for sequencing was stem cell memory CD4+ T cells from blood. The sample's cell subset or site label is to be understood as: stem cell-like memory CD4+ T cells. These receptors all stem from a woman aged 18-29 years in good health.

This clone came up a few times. This CDR3 reads CAWSLGSPTTEAFF. The CDR3 DNA reads as TGTGCCTGGAGTCTCGGGAGTCCGACTACTGAAGCTTTCTTT. The chain combines TRBV30 with TRBJ1-1; D not resolved. Germline V gene lookup returns CDR1 GTSNPN and CDR2 SVGIG (reference sequence). The V end was cut by 2 bases, the J end by 5 bases, with 15 bases between. This CDR3 has 14 residues.

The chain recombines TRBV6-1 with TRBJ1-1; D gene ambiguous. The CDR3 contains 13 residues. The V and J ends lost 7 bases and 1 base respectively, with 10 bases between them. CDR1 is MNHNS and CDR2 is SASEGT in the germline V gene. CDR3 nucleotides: TGTGCCAGCATGAAAAGCTGGAACACTGAAGCTTTCTTT. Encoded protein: CASMKSWNTEAFF.

CDR3 sequence: CSTGQGGSMNTEAFF. The CDR3 nucleotides read TGCAGCACCGGCCAGGGGGGCTCCATGAACACTGAAGCTTTCTTT. The rearrangement uses TRBV29-1 and TRBJ1-1; 7 nucleotides match TRBD1. The CDR3 is 15 residues long. The V gene end was trimmed by 8 bases and the J gene end by 0 bases; junction bases not matched to a gene: 12. Germline CDR1 reads SQVTM; CDR2 reads ANQGSEA.

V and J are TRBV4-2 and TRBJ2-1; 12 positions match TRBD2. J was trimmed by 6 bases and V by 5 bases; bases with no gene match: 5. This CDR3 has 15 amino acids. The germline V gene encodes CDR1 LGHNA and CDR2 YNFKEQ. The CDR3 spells CASSETSGGFNEQFF. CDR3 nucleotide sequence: TGTGCCAGCAGCGAAACTAGCGGGGGGTTCAATGAGCAGTTCTTC.

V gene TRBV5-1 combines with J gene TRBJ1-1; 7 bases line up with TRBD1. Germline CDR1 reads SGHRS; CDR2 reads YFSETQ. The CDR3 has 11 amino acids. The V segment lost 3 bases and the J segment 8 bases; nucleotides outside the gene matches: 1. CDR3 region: CASSSQGEAFF. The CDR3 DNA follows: TGCGCCAGCAGCTCACAGGGGGAAGCTTTCTTT.

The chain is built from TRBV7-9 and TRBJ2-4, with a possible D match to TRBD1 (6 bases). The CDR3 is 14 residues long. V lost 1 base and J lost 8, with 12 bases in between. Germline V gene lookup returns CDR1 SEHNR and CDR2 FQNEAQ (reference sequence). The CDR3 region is CASSLGQAGDIQYF. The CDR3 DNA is TGTGCCAGCAGCTTAGGACAGGCTGGGGACATTCAGTACTTC.

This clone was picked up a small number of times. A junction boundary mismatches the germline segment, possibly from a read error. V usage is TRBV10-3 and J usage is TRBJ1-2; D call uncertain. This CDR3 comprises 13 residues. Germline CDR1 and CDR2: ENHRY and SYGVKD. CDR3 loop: CARSAGVNYGYTF. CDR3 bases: TGCGCCCGTTCGGCGGGAGTTAACTATGGCTACACCTTC.

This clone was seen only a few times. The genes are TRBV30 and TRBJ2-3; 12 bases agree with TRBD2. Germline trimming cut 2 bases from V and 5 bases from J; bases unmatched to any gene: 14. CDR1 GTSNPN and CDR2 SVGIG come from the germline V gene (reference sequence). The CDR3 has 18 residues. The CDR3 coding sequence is TGTGCCTGGAGTCTAGCGGGAGGGAATGGTATAAGGGGAGATACGCAGTATTTT. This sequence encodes CAWSLAGGNGIRGDTQYF.

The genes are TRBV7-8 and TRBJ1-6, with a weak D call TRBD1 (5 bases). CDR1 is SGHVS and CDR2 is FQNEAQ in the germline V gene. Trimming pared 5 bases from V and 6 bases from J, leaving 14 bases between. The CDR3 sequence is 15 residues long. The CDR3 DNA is TGTGCCAGCAGCAGGCAGGGAAGGACTAATTCACCCCTCCACTTT. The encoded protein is CASSRQGRTNSPLHF.

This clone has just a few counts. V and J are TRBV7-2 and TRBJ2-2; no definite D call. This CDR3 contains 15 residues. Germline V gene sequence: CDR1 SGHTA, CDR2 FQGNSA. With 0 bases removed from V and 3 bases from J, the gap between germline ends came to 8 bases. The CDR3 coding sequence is TGTGCCAGCAGCTTAGCGATGGCCCACACCGGGGAGCTGTTTTTT. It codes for CASSLAMAHTGELFF. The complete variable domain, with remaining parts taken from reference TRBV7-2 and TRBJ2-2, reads GAGVSQSPSNKVTEKGKDVELRCDPISGHTALYWYRQSLGQGLEFLIYFQGNSAPDKSGLPSDRFSAERTGGSVSTLTIQRTQQEDSAVYLCASSLAMAHTGELFFGEGSRLTVL.

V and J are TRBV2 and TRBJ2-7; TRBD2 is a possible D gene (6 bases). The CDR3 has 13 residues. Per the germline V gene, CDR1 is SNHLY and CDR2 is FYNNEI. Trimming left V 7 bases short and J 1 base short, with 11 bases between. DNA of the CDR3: TGTGCCAGCACCGGCGGGATGTCCTACGAGCAGTACTTC. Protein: CASTGGMSYEQYF.

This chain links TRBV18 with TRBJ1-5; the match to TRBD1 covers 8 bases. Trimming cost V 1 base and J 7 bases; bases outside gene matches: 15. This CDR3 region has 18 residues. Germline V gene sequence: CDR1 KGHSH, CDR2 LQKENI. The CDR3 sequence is CASSPRATGAGVNQPQHF. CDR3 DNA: TGTGCCAGCTCACCACGGGCGACAGGGGCCGGCGTTAACCAGCCCCAGCATTTT.

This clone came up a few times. DNA of the CDR3: TGTGCCAGCAGTGGGGGGCCCTACGAGCAGTACTTC. Its protein is CASSGGPYEQYF. The chain combines TRBV2 with TRBJ2-7; perhaps TRBD1 as D (6 bases). Per germline, CDR1 SNHLY and CDR2 FYNNEI. Trimming cost V 4 bases and J 2 bases, with 6 bases left between them. The CDR3 extends over 12 amino acids.

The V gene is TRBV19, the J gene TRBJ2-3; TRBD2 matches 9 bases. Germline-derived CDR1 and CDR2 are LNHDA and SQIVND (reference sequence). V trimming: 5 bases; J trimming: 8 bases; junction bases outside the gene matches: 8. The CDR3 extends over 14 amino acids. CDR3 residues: CASSLGTSLATQYF. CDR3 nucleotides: TGTGCCAGTAGTCTGGGGACTAGCTTGGCTACGCAGTATTTT.

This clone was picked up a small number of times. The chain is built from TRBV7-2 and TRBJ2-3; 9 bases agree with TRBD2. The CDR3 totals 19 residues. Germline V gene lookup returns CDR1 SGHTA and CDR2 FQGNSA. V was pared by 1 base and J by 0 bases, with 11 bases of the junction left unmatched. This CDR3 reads CASSLGDVGLAQSTDTQYF. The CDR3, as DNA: TGTGCCAGCAGCTTAGGGGATGTGGGACTAGCACAGAGCACAGATACGCAGTATTTT.

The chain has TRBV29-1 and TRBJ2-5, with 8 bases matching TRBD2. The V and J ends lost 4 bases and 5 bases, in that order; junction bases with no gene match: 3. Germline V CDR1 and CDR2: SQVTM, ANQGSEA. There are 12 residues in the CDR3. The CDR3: CSVGGGRETQYF. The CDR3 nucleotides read TGCAGCGTTGGCGGGGGGCGGGAGACCCAGTACTTC. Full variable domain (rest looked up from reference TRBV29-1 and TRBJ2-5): SAVISQKPSRDICQRGTSLTIQCQVDSQVTMMFWYRQQPGQSLTLIATANQGSEATYESGFVIDKFPISRPNLTFSTLTVSNMSPEDSSIYLCSVGGGRETQYFGPGTRLLVL.

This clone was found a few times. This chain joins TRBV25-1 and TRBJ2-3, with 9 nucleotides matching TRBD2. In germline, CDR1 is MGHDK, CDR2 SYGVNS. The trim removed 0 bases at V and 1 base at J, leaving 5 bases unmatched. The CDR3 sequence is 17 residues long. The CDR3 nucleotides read TGTGCCAGCAGTGAATATAGCGGGAGTGGGGGCACAGATACGCAGTATTTT. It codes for CASSEYSGSGGTDTQYF.

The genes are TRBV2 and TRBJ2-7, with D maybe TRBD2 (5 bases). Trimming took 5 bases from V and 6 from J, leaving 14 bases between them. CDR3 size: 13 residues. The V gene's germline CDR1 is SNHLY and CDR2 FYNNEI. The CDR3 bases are TGTGCCAGCAGTCTAGGTCGCGGACTCGAGCAGTACTTC. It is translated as CASSLGRGLEQYF.

The CDR3 protein is CASTSTSGRSLEQYF. The CDR3 nucleotides read TGTGCCAGCACCTCGACTAGCGGGAGATCCCTCGAGCAGTACTTC. The chain couples TRBV6-5 to TRBJ2-7; TRBD2 matches at 12 bases. Trimming removed 7 bases from V and 6 bases from J; junction bases left unmatched: 10. Germline-derived CDR1 and CDR2 are MNHEY and SVGAGI. CDR3 length: 15 residues.

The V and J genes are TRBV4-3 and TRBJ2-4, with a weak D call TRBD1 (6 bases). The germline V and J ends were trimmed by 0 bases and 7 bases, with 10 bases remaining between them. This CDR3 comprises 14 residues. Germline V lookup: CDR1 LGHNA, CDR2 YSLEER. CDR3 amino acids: CASSQEGQWNIQYF. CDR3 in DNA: TGCGCCAGCAGCCAAGAAGGACAGTGGAACATTCAGTACTTC.

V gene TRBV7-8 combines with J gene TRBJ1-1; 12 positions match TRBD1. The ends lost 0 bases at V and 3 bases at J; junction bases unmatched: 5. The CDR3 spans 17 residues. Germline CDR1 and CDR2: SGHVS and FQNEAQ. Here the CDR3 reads CASSLARDRGRDTEAFF. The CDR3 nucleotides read TGTGCCAGCAGCTTAGCCCGGGACAGGGGGCGCGACACTGAAGCTTTCTTT.

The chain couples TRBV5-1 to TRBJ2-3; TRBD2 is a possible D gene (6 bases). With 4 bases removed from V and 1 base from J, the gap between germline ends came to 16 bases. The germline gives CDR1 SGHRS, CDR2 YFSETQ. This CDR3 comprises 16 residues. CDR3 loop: CASSPRDSGGTDTQYF. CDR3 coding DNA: TGCGCCAGCAGCCCCCGGGATAGCGGAGGCACAGATACGCAGTATTTT.

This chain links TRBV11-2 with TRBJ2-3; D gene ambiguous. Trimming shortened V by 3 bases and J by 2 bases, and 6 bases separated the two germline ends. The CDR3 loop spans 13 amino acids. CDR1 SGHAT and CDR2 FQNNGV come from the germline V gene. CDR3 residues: CASSFQHTDTQYF. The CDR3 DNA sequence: TGTGCCAGCAGCTTCCAACACACAGATACGCAGTATTTT.

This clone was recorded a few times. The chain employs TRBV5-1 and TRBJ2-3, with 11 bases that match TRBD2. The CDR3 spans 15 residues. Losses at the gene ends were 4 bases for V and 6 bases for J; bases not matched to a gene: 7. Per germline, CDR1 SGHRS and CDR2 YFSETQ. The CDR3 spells CASSTTTSGTDTQYF. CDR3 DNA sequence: TGCGCCAGCAGCACAACGACTAGCGGGACGGATACGCAGTATTTT.

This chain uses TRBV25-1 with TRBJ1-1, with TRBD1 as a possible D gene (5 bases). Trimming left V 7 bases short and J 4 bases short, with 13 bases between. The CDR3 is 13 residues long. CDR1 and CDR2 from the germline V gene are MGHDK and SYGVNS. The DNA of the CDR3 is TGTGCCAGCAAGGGCGGAGGGGCCACTGAAGCTTTCTTT. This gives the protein CASKGGGATEAFF.

In nucleotides, the CDR3 is TGCGCCAGCAGGCCGACAGGGATGAACACTGAAGCTTTCTTT. Amino acid sequence: CASRPTGMNTEAFF. V usage is TRBV5-1 and J usage is TRBJ1-1; TRBD1 matches at 7 bases. The CDR3 loop spans 14 amino acids. The V and J ends lost 5 bases and 0 bases, in that order; junction bases with no gene match: 4. Germline loops: CDR1 SGHRS, CDR2 YFSETQ.

The CDR3 coding sequence is TGTGCCTGGAGTGCTTCAGATGAAAAACTGTTTTTT. Amino acid sequence: CAWSASDEKLFF. The chain is built from TRBV30 and TRBJ1-4; D gene unclear. Per germline, CDR1 GTSNPN and CDR2 SVGIG (reference sequence). The CDR3 has 12 amino acids. Trimming removed 1 base from V and 6 bases from J, with 6 bases in between.

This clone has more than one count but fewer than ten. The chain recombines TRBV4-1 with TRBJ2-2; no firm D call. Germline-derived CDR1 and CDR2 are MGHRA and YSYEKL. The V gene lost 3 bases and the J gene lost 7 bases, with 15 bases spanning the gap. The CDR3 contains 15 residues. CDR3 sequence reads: CASSQEKRLVGELFF. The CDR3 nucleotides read TGCGCCAGCAGCCAGGAAAAGAGGCTGGTCGGGGAGCTGTTTTTT.

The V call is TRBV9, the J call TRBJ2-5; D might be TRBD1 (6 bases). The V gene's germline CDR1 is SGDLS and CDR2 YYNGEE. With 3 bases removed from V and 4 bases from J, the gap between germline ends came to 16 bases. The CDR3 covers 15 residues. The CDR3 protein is CASSAGDLWGETQYF. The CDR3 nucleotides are TGTGCCAGCAGCGCAGGGGACCTATGGGGAGAGACCCAGTACTTC.